The source of this T cell receptor (beta chain) is a study of T-cell reconstitution after alpha-beta-depleted transplantation in children. The study, taken as a whole, reports: Some patients owed their high day-60 TCRbeta diversity to surviving recipient T cells and thymic progenitors. Reportedly, only several hundred clones from non-depleted graft cells drove alpha-beta T-cell counts at about two months. Hyperexpanded clones declined; after one year, newly produced T cells mostly supplied diversity.

To note about this clonotype: What it binds is unknown.

Library preparation (for TCRbeta) was performed with unique molecular identifiers. Using its own MiXCR run on the PCR reads, TCRdb lists one record per CDR3 protein. The profile shows hundreds of thousands of distinct CDR3 sequences, roughly 23% of them singletons. The CDR3 is 17 amino acids. V was pared by 4 bases and J by 5 bases, with 14 bases of the junction left unmatched. Looked up from germline, CDR1 is SGHTA and CDR2 is FQGNSA. The receptor was isolated from a girl aged 2 to 9 with Fanconi anemia, due to receive a stem cell transplant. The sample consisted of PBMCs, taken before TCRalphabeta/CD19-depleted stem cell transplant. V gene TRBV7-2 combines with J gene TRBJ2-5; 9 positions agree with TRBD2. The DNA of the CDR3 is TGTGCCAGCAGCTCACATTCACGGCTAGCGGGGCCTGAGACCCAGTACTTC. Its translation is CASSSHSRLAGPETQYF.